The sequence of this TCR beta chain was determined in a study of shared clonotypes between healthy human individuals. Selected positively for CCR7 and CD45RO-negative, naive CD8 cells excluded terminally differentiated effector memory CD45RA+ cells. Replicate PCRs run on sorted subsets employed 200 ng DNA, approximately 30,000 T cell genomes. TCRdb's copy holds only in-frame clones and misses some; the assay was immunoSEQ multiplex PCR. The data show some 1,900,000 clones, approximately 94% seen once. General observations from the study: Memory subsets generally showed smaller estimated richness than naive subsets did. Inspection by rarefaction showed sorted-subset sequencing to be incomplete despite large depth. Only a few donors were included, so the genetic and exposure-history diversity represented was limited.

Germline V CDR1 and CDR2: MNHEY, SMNVEV (reference sequence). The CDR3 has 13 residues. Trimming removed 8 bases from V and 1 base from J, with 8 bases in between. Regarding this clone: Its specificity is not known.

V usage is TRBV27 and J usage is TRBJ2-2; D is uncertain. Sequencing input: naive CD8+ T cells sorted from blood. This TCR derives from a man younger than 35 in good health. The CDR3 reads CASGWGNTGELFF. The CDR3, as DNA: TGTGCCAGCGGGTGGGGGAACACCGGGGAGCTGTTTTTT.